This T cell receptor (beta chain) was sequenced during a study of cytomegalovirus exposure and HLA in healthy donors. In the PCR, 60 Vbeta and 13 Jbeta primers were used. Original analysis: Later, 80 million or so unique TCR beta chains were counted in an analysis, and about 10 million of them were shared. Measured with immunoSEQ multiplex PCR; TCRdb has only the in-frame clones, and not every one. V and J calls and clone size are given by that table; D and trimming were obtained from the DNA. The data show 100,000 to 150,000 clones, 83% seen once. In regard to this clone: What it binds is unknown.

The V segment lost 6 bases and the J segment 2 bases; nucleotides outside the gene matches: 7. The germline V gene encodes CDR1 LNHDA and CDR2 SQIVND (reference sequence). The CDR3 is 14 amino acids. General study points: Overall, roughly 150 TCR beta chains were annotated as cytomegalovirus-associated. By HLA locus, TCR association rates varied in a later analysis, with DRB1 showing the most and HLA-C the fewest. A later analysis associated 16,000 or so TCR beta sequences with HLA alleles at a 0.05 false discovery rate.

This sequence joins TRBV19 and TRBJ2-7, with 7 bases aligning to TRBD1. Sequenced material: PBMCs. The sequence was obtained from a woman in her 40s in good health and CMV-seropositive. CDR3 in amino acids: CASRGRDRAYEQYF. The CDR3 region has the DNA TGTGCCAGTAGAGGCCGGGACAGAGCCTACGAGCAGTACTTC.